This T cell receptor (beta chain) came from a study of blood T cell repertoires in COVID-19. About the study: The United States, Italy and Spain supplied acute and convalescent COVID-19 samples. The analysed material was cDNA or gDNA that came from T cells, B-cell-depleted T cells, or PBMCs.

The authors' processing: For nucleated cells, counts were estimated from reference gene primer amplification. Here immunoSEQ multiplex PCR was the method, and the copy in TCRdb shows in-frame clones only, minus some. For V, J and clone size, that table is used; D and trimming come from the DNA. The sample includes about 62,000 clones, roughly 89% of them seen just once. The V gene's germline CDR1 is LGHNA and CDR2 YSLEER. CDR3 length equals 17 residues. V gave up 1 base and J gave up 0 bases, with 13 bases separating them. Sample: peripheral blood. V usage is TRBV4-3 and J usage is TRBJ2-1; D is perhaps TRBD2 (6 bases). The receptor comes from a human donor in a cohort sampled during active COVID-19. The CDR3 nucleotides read TGCGCCAGCAGCCAAGTTTTCGGGGGTCGCTCCTACAATGAGCAGTTCTTC. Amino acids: CASSQVFGGRSYNEQFF.